This T cell receptor (beta chain) is from a study of blood T cell repertoires in COVID-19. Original processing notes: Reference gene primer amplification gave estimated nucleated cell counts. TCRdb's table, derived via immunoSEQ multiplex PCR, lists solely in-frame clones and lacks some. Clone size and the V and J calls come from that table; the DNA yielded D and trimming. The data contain approximately 360,000 clones, roughly 80% of them singletons. Enrollees, roughly 18 to 95 years old, lived in approximately 25 US areas. Self-reported history from a screening survey and questionnaire set each donor's cohort. Donors in Cohort 3 counted as recovered after two negative PCRs, clearance, or symptom resolution. This sequence originates from a woman aged 50 to 60 who had recovered from COVID-19. Material for sequencing was PBMCs or T cells enriched from blood (not recorded which).

This CDR3 is CASSLNLPGQFTGELFF. The CDR3 DNA reads TGTGCCAGCAGCTTGAACCTTCCGGGACAGTTCACCGGGGAGCTGTTTTTT. The rearrangement joins TRBV5-5 to TRBJ2-2; 7 bases fit TRBD1. The CDR3 is 17 residues long. The V segment lost 1 base and the J segment 4 bases; nucleotides outside the gene matches: 10. Germline V lookup: CDR1 SGHKS, CDR2 YYEKEE (reference sequence).